These 27 T cell receptor beta chains were all obtained from the same sample, sequenced in a study of blood T cell repertoires in COVID-19. TCRdb's copy holds only in-frame clones and misses some; the assay was immunoSEQ multiplex PCR. The data hold roughly 70,000 clones, with about 91% observed a single time. Source material: peripheral blood. These receptors all stem from a human donor with active COVID-19. The donor label of this sample is uncertain.

The chain employs TRBV3-1 (or the pseudogene TRBV3-2) and TRBJ1-1, with 9 bases matching TRBD1. The CDR3 has 13 amino acids. The trim removed 3 bases at V and 7 bases at J, leaving 3 bases unmatched. The germline CDR1 and CDR2 sequences are LGHDT and YNNKEL (reference sequence). CDR3 protein: CASSQGTGIEAFF. CDR3 sequence (DNA): TGTGCCAGCAGCCAGGGGACAGGGATTGAAGCTTTCTTT.

The chain recombines TRBV11-1 with TRBJ2-1; D is uncertain. The V end lost 4 bases, the J end lost 9 bases, and 13 bases lay between the germline ends. CDR3 size: 13 residues. Germline CDR1 SGHAT, CDR2 FQDESV (reference sequence). CDR3 loop: CASSSEPLGEQFF. The CDR3 nucleotides read TGTGCCAGCAGCTCCGAGCCACTCGGTGAGCAGTTCTTC. Filled out from reference TRBV11-1 and TRBJ2-1, the complete variable domain reads EAEVAQSPRYKITEKSQAVAFWCDPISGHATLYWYRQILGQGPELLVQFQDESVVDDSQLPKDRFSAERLKGVDSTLKIQPAELGDSAMYLCASSSEPLGEQFFGPGTRLTVL.

Only one count was recorded for this clone. V gene TRBV14 combines with J gene TRBJ1-1; 12 bases are a match to TRBD1. The CDR3 covers 14 residues. The V gene's germline CDR1 is SGHDN and CDR2 FVKESK. V was clipped by 7 bases and J by 5 bases; unmatched bases: 5. The CDR3 nucleotides read TGTGCCAGCACCAGGGGACAGGGGGCGACTGAAGCTTTCTTT. It codes for CASTRGQGATEAFF.

The rearrangement joins TRBV11-2 to TRBJ2-1, with 12 bases fitting TRBD2. With 4 bases clipped from V and 8 bases from J, the junction kept 6 bases outside the gene matches. The V gene's germline CDR1 is SGHAT and CDR2 FQNNGV. The CDR3 extends over 15 amino acids. CDR3 loop: CASSSSGRGGDEQFF. The CDR3 coding sequence is TGTGCCAGCAGCTCTAGCGGGAGGGGCGGGGATGAGCAGTTCTTC.

This chain uses TRBV7-9 with TRBJ2-7; TRBD1 might be the D (5 bases). V lost 0 bases and J 5 bases, leaving 8 bases between the germline ends. Germline V lookup: CDR1 SEHNR, CDR2 FQNEAQ (reference sequence). The CDR3 contains 13 residues. The CDR3 protein is CASSLAQGDEQYF. The CDR3 region has the DNA TGTGCCAGCAGCTTAGCGCAGGGCGACGAGCAGTACTTC. The whole variable domain, remainder taken from reference TRBV7-9 and TRBJ2-7, is DTGVSQNPRHKITKRGQNVTFRCDPISEHNRLYWYRQTLGQGPEFLTYFQNEAQLEKSRLLSDRFSAERPKGSFSTLEIQRTEQGDSAMYLCASSLAQGDEQYFGPGTRLTVT.

Only one count was recorded for this clone. This chain uses TRBV28 with TRBJ2-2; TRBD2 matches 11 bases. The V gene's germline CDR1 is MDHEN and CDR2 SYDVKM. The CDR3 has 14 amino acids. The trim removed 6 bases at V and 4 bases at J, leaving 1 base unmatched. DNA of the CDR3: TGTGCCAGCAGCACTAGCGGGAGCACCGGGGAGCTGTTTTTT. This gives the protein CASSTSGSTGELFF.

The genes are TRBV6-5 and TRBJ2-7; a weak D match, TRBD1 (6 bases). CDR1 and CDR2 (germline): MNHEY, SVGAGI. The CDR3 loop spans 15 amino acids. Trimming removed 6 bases at V and 2 bases at J, with 17 bases between. CDR3 in DNA: TGTGCCAGCAGCCTCACCCAGGGGTCCCCCTACGAGCAGTACTTC. Translation: CASSLTQGSPYEQYF.

The chain combines TRBV10-3 with TRBJ1-3; D might be TRBD1 (5 bases). This CDR3 contains 13 residues. V was trimmed by 4 bases and J by 4 bases, leaving 8 bases between them. The germline CDR1 and CDR2 sequences are ENHRY and SYGVKD. The CDR3 protein is CAISVREGNTIYF. The CDR3 DNA sequence: TGTGCCATCAGTGTCAGGGAAGGAAACACCATATATTTT.

The chain links TRBV6-5 to TRBJ2-3, with a weak D call TRBD2 (6 bases). This CDR3 region has 13 residues. From germline, CDR1 is MNHEY and CDR2 SVGAGI. The V end was cut by 5 bases, the J end by 6 bases, with 12 bases between. CDR3 sequence (DNA): TGTGCCAGCAGTACGCCGGGAGCTGATACGCAGTATTTT. It yields the protein CASSTPGADTQYF.

This chain uses TRBV15 with TRBJ1-4; D gene ambiguous. Germline values: CDR1 LNHNV, CDR2 YYDKDF (reference sequence). CDR3 size: 15 residues. V was trimmed by 8 bases and J by 3 bases, leaving 16 bases between them. In DNA form, the CDR3 reads TGTGCCACCGGGTTGAAGGCTCGGGCTAATGAAAAACTGTTTTTT. Its translation: CATGLKARANEKLFF.

The chain is built from TRBV7-8 and TRBJ2-5; the D gene is possibly TRBD2 (5 bases). Trimming took 1 base from V and 5 from J, leaving 14 bases between them. The CDR3 totals 15 residues. CDR1 and CDR2 (germline): SGHVS, FQNEAQ. The CDR3 loop is CASSLEAAGGETQYF. In nucleotides, the CDR3 is TGTGCCAGCAGCTTAGAGGCGGCCGGCGGGGAGACCCAGTACTTC.

This clone appeared a single time. V and J are TRBV28 and TRBJ1-1; 9 bases map to TRBD1. V shed 6 bases and J 4 bases; nucleotides not matched to a gene: 9. The CDR3 has 15 residues. Germline V gives CDR1 MDHEN, CDR2 SYDVKM. Here the CDR3 DNA reads TGTGCCAGCAGCCGTAACAGGGGGCAAGGCACTGAAGCTTTCTTT. Amino acid sequence: CASSRNRGQGTEAFF.

This chain uses TRBV6-4 with TRBJ2-1; 7 nucleotides agree with TRBD2. CDR1 is MRHNA, CDR2 SNTAGT, per germline. The trim removed 3 bases at V and 7 bases at J, leaving 9 bases unmatched. This CDR3 comprises 15 residues. The CDR3 DNA follows: TGTGCCAGCAGTGATGAGGCGGGAGAGGCGAATGAGCAGTTCTTC. Translating it yields CASSDEAGEANEQFF.

The V gene is TRBV7-9, the J gene TRBJ1-1; possible D gene TRBD1, 5 bases. There are 14 residues in the CDR3. Per the germline V gene, CDR1 is SEHNR and CDR2 is FQNEAQ (reference sequence). Trimming cost V 7 bases and J 0 bases, with 12 bases left between them. Here the CDR3 reads CASIKQDMNTEAFF. Written as DNA, the CDR3 is TGTGCCAGCATCAAACAGGACATGAACACTGAAGCTTTCTTT.

The chain has TRBV7-2 and TRBJ2-3; 15 bases are a match to TRBD2. The ends lost 5 bases at V and 9 bases at J; junction bases unmatched: 12. Germline V gene data show CDR1 as SGHTA and CDR2 as FQGNSA. There are 17 residues in the CDR3. CDR3 DNA sequence: TGTGCCAGCAGCCCTCCCGGACTAGCGGGAGGGCTCAAAACGCAGTATTTT. Protein: CASSPPGLAGGLKTQYF.

Written as DNA, the CDR3 is TGTGCCAGCAGCTTAGAAGGAAGGCCGGCGGGGGAGCAGTACTTC. This gives the protein CASSLEGRPAGEQYF. The genes are TRBV7-2 and TRBJ2-7; TRBD2 is a possible D gene (6 bases). CDR1 SGHTA and CDR2 FQGNSA come from the germline V gene. This CDR3 spans 15 amino acids. V lost 1 base and J 7 bases, leaving 17 bases between the germline ends.

This clone was found once. At one end, the junction sequence differs from germline, possibly due to a read error. J is TRBJ2-3 and V is TRBV6-4; 9 bases map to TRBD2. Germline CDR1 MRHNA, CDR2 SNTAGT. This CDR3 is built from 15 residues. The DNA of the CDR3 is TGTGCCAGCAGTTACTCGCTAGCGGGAACAGATACGCAGTATTTT. Its protein is CASSYSLAGTDTQYF.

J is TRBJ2-1 and V is TRBV27; 10 bases fit TRBD1. The CDR3 is 14 amino acids. V was clipped by 5 bases and J by 6 bases; unmatched bases: 4. Germline lookup yields CDR1 MNHEY and CDR2 SMNVEV (reference sequence). DNA for the CDR3: TGTGCCAGCAGTCCCGGGACAGGGGTCAATGAGCAGTTCTTC. It is translated as CASSPGTGVNEQFF.

The V and J genes are TRBV6-5 and TRBJ1-6; 8 nucleotides align to TRBD1. Germline loops: CDR1 MNHEY, CDR2 SVGAGI. The V and J ends lost 6 bases and 10 bases, in that order; junction bases with no gene match: 8. The CDR3 has 14 residues. CDR3 loop: CASRRTGRDSPLHF. CDR3 nucleotide sequence: TGTGCCAGCAGACGGACAGGGAGGGACTCACCCCTCCACTTT.

The rearrangement uses TRBV18 and TRBJ2-2; tentatively, D is TRBD1 (6 bases). V lost 0 bases to trimming and J lost 6 bases, with 14 bases between them. Germline values: CDR1 KGHSH, CDR2 LQKENI. This CDR3 contains 16 residues. CDR3 protein: CASSPPGTRDAGELFF. CDR3 DNA sequence: TGTGCCAGCTCACCACCCGGGACAAGGGATGCCGGGGAGCTGTTTTTT.

The gene calls are TRBV9 and TRBJ2-3; D gene ambiguous. The germline V gene has CDR1 SGDLS and CDR2 YYNGEE. The CDR3 length is 13 residues. The V gene lost 3 bases and the J gene lost 3 bases, with 8 bases spanning the gap. CDR3 sequence (DNA): TGTGCCAGCAGCGCCGGAGTTACAGATACGCAGTATTTT. Translating gives CASSAGVTDTQYF.

The rearrangement joins TRBV9 to TRBJ1-6, with D perhaps matching TRBD1 (5 bases). V lost 3 bases, J lost 4 bases, and 14 bases lay in between. Germline V gives CDR1 SGDLS, CDR2 YYNGEE. The CDR3 is 16 residues long. This CDR3 reads CASSGGSSLYNSPLHF. In nucleotides, the CDR3 is TGTGCCAGCAGCGGGGGCTCTTCGCTATATAATTCACCCCTCCACTTT.

This chain uses TRBV4-2 with TRBJ2-7, with 11 bases that match TRBD2. CDR1 LGHNA and CDR2 YNFKEQ come from the germline V gene. The J segment lost 6 bases and the V segment lost 1 base, leaving 8 bases of the junction unmatched. This CDR3 has 16 residues. The CDR3 region has the DNA TGTGCCAGCAGCCAAGGGGGTACTAGCGGGAGAGTCGAGCAGTACTTC. Encoded protein: CASSQGGTSGRVEQYF.

This clone was picked up one time. J is TRBJ2-5 and V is TRBV4-3; D perhaps matches TRBD1 (6 bases). The CDR3 spans 13 residues. Germline assignment: CDR1 LGHNA and CDR2 YSLEER. Trimming cost V 4 bases and J 5 bases, with 11 bases left between them. The CDR3 DNA sequence: TGCGCCAGCAGCCCAGGGGCGCTGGAGACCCAGTACTTC. Translating gives CASSPGALETQYF.

The chain has TRBV4-1 and TRBJ2-3; TRBD2 matches at 7 bases. V dropped 1 base and J dropped 3; count of bases not matched to a gene: 7. The CDR3 covers 16 residues. Looked up from germline, CDR1 is MGHRA and CDR2 is YSYEKL. The CDR3 DNA reads as TGCGCCAGCAGCCAAGGGGAGACTAGCAGTACAGATACGCAGTATTTT. This gives the protein CASSQGETSSTDTQYF.

The chain has TRBV7-2 and TRBJ2-1; TRBD2 matches 10 bases. The germline V gene encodes CDR1 SGHTA and CDR2 FQGNSA. V was clipped by 3 bases and J by 5 bases; unmatched bases: 1. The CDR3 totals 14 residues. Here the CDR3 reads CASSLGTSDNEQFF. DNA for the CDR3: TGTGCCAGCAGCTTGGGGACTAGCGACAATGAGCAGTTCTTC.

The V gene is TRBV7-2, the J gene TRBJ2-7; possibly TRBD2 for D (5 bases). Trimming left V 5 bases short and J 4 bases short, with 9 bases between. CDR3 length: 12 residues. Germline-derived CDR1 and CDR2 are SGHTA and FQGNSA. CDR3 bases: TGTGCCAGCAGCCGGACTGAATACGAGCAGTACTTC. Residues: CASSRTEYEQYF.